The 30 T cell receptor beta chains in this list originate from one sample, sequenced in a study of cytomegalovirus exposure and HLA in healthy donors. Use of 60 Vbeta and 13 Jbeta primers characterized the PCR. TCRdb's copy holds only in-frame clones and misses some; the assay was immunoSEQ multiplex PCR. This sample yields over 100,000 clones, of which approximately 82% are seen a single time; approximately 1.5% belongs to the top ten. The sequencing input was PBMCs. These receptor sequences come from a female donor in good health and CMV-seronegative.

This rearrangement joins TRBV30 to TRBJ1-3; 8 bases agree with TRBD1. The CDR3 is 16 residues long. With 0 bases clipped from V and 2 bases from J, the junction kept 6 bases outside the gene matches. Germline CDR1 is GTSNPN and CDR2 is SVGIG (reference sequence). The CDR3 DNA follows: TGTGCCTGGAGTGTATCCAGGACAGGGACTGGAAACACCATATATTTT. Protein product: CAWSVSRTGTGNTIYF. Full variable domain (outside the CDR3, taken from reference TRBV30 and TRBJ1-3): SQTIHQWPATLVQPVGSPLSLECTVEGTSNPNLYWYRQAAGRGLQLLFYSVGIGQISSEVPQNLSASRPQDRQFILSSKKLLLSDSGFYLCAWSVSRTGTGNTIYFGEGSWLTVV.

The chain has TRBV6-5 and TRBJ2-7; D is unresolved. Trimming removed 3 bases at V and 1 base at J, with 7 bases between. The CDR3 sequence is 13 residues long. Germline V gene lookup returns CDR1 MNHEY and CDR2 SVGAGI. The CDR3 DNA sequence: TGTGCCAGCAGTTATGCGGTTTCCTACGAGCAGTACTTC. Its protein is CASSYAVSYEQYF.

The genes are TRBV18 and TRBJ2-2; 8 bases map to TRBD2. V shed 4 bases and J 2 bases; nucleotides not matched to a gene: 3. Germline-derived CDR1 and CDR2 are KGHSH and LQKENI. The CDR3 loop spans 15 amino acids. The CDR3 DNA reads TGTGCCAGCTCACGGGCGGGAGGAAACACCGGGGAGCTGTTTTTT. This sequence encodes CASSRAGGNTGELFF.

The chain uses TRBV19 and TRBJ1-2; D might be TRBD1 (5 bases). Germline-derived CDR1 and CDR2 are LNHDA and SQIVND (reference sequence). Trimming shortened V by 7 bases and J by 4 bases, and 28 bases separated the two germline ends. The CDR3 contains 18 residues. CDR3 protein: CASMWTIRATRKPYGYTF. Here the CDR3 DNA reads TGTGCCAGTATGTGGACCATCAGGGCGACTAGGAAACCCTATGGCTACACCTTC.

The rearrangement links TRBV6-4 to TRBJ2-3; tentatively, D is TRBD2 (6 bases). CDR1 is MRHNA, CDR2 SNTAGT, per germline. The CDR3 length is 15 residues. The germline V and J ends were trimmed by 2 bases and 0 bases, with 9 bases remaining between them. The CDR3 nucleotides are TGTGCCAGCAGTGACGGTGCGGGAAGCACAGATACGCAGTATTTT. Translation: CASSDGAGSTDTQYF.

The chain joins TRBV14 to TRBJ2-5; D unclear. The J call is in doubt because the DNA end fits TRBJ2-7 better. The CDR3 contains 13 residues. Germline loops: CDR1 SGHDN, CDR2 FVKESK. The CDR3 DNA is TGTGCCAGCAGCCAGGGCCATCTTTACGAGCAGTACTTC. This sequence encodes CASSQGHLYEQYF.

This sequence joins TRBV19 and TRBJ2-2; 8 bases match TRBD2. The CDR3 spans 18 residues. The germline V gene encodes CDR1 LNHDA and CDR2 SQIVND (reference sequence). J was trimmed by 3 bases and V by 4 bases; bases with no gene match: 13. CDR3 coding DNA: TGTGCCAGTAGTAAAAGCGGGAGAAGCGTAGGGGACACCGGGGAGCTGTTTTTT. It is translated as CASSKSGRSVGDTGELFF.

To note about this clone: Additional DNA sequences in this sample encode the identical CDR3. The J gene is TRBJ1-1, the V gene TRBV7-2, with 7 bases identical to TRBD1. The CDR3 runs to 13 residues. J gave up 4 bases and V 1 base, and 0 bases lay outside the gene matches. Germline assignment: CDR1 SGHTA and CDR2 FQGNSA. In DNA form, the CDR3 reads TGTGCCAGCAGCTTAGACAGGGGCACTGAAGCTTTCTTT. Protein: CASSLDRGTEAFF.

Regarding this clone: Other DNA sequences in the sample encode the same CDR3. This sequence joins TRBV28 and TRBJ2-7, with 7 bases aligning to TRBD1. Trimming cost V 6 bases and J 2 bases; bases outside gene matches: 7. Germline CDR1 MDHEN, CDR2 SYDVKM. This CDR3 comprises 14 residues. CDR3 DNA: TGTGCCAGCAGCTCAGGTCAGGGGGCCTACGAGCAGTACTTC. Protein product: CASSSGQGAYEQYF. Full variable domain (outside the CDR3, taken from reference TRBV28 and TRBJ2-7): DVKVTQSSRYLVKRTGEKVFLECVQDMDHENMFWYRQDPGLGLRLIYFSYDVKMKEKGDIPEGYSVSREKKERFSLILESASTNQTSMYLCASSSGQGAYEQYFGPGTRLTVT.

CDR3 nucleotides: TGTGCCAGCAGTGTCCAGATGAACACTGAAGCTTTCTTT. It specifies CASSVQMNTEAFF. The chain has TRBV25-1 and TRBJ1-1; no clear D. The germline gives CDR1 MGHDK, CDR2 SYGVNS. The V and J ends lost 4 bases and 0 bases respectively, with 6 bases between them. The CDR3 consists of 13 residues.

About this clone itself: One end of the junction fails to match germline, which may point to a read error. CDR3 coding DNA: TGTGCCATCAGTGAGTCAGGGACAGCCGGCGGCTTT. This encodes CAISESGTAGGF. The chain has TRBV10-3 and TRBJ1-1, with 7 bases aligning to TRBD1. Germline-derived CDR1 and CDR2 are ENHRY and SYGVKD. CDR3 length: 12 residues.

The chain is built from TRBV27 and TRBJ2-1; D perhaps matches TRBD2 (8 bases). Trimming shortened V by 6 bases and J by 9 bases, and 18 bases separated the two germline ends. The germline V gene has CDR1 MNHEY and CDR2 SMNVEV (reference sequence). CDR3 length equals 14 residues. CDR3: CASRGGGGYGEQFF. The CDR3 nucleotides read TGTGCCAGCAGAGGGGGCGGGGGGTACGGTGAGCAGTTCTTC.

This sequence joins TRBV2 and TRBJ1-4; 7 bases map to TRBD1. The CDR3 length is 14 residues. Germline V gene lookup returns CDR1 SNHLY and CDR2 FYNNEI. After removal of 3 bases from V and 3 bases from J, the junction contained 1 base not matched to a gene. CDR3 region: CASSEGTANEKLFF. The CDR3 nucleotides read TGTGCCAGCAGTGAGGGGACAGCTAATGAAAAACTGTTTTTT.

This rearrangement joins TRBV6-1 to TRBJ2-7; the match to TRBD2 covers 11 bases. The V and J ends lost 10 bases and 7 bases, in that order; junction bases with no gene match: 9. The CDR3 runs 13 residues. Germline lookup yields CDR1 MNHNS and CDR2 SASEGT. The CDR3: CATLGLAVQEQYF. In DNA form, the CDR3 reads TGTGCCACTCTGGGACTAGCGGTACAGGAGCAGTACTTC.

The chain combines TRBV10-3 with TRBJ2-1; 8 bases line up with TRBD1. The CDR3 spans 17 residues. V dropped 4 bases and J dropped 7; count of bases not matched to a gene: 15. Germline V gene lookup returns CDR1 ENHRY and CDR2 SYGVKD. The CDR3 reads CAISVSGSGRGPNEQFF. The CDR3 DNA reads as TGTGCCATCAGTGTCAGCGGGTCGGGCAGGGGGCCGAATGAGCAGTTCTTC.

Worth noting for this clone: A read error may produce the germline difference seen at one junction end. The chain joins TRBV4-1 to TRBJ2-1; D gene unclear. The germline CDR1 and CDR2 sequences are MGHRA and YSYEKL. The CDR3 has 13 amino acids. The CDR3 sequence: CASSQVGDNEQFF. The CDR3 bases are TGCGCCAGCAGCCAAGTGGGTGACAACGAGCAGTTCTTC.

This chain links TRBV5-1 with TRBJ2-7; 8 nucleotides match TRBD2. CDR1 SGHRS and CDR2 YFSETQ come from the germline V gene. Germline trimming cut 0 bases from V and 4 bases from J; bases unmatched to any gene: 21. CDR3 length: 20 amino acids. The CDR3 sequence is CASSLEPPRESREASYEQYF. The CDR3 DNA sequence: TGCGCCAGCAGCTTGGAACCCCCTCGCGAATCGCGGGAGGCCTCGTACGAGCAGTACTTC.

This clone was seen a handful of times. This chain links TRBV27 with TRBJ2-5, with 9 bases fitting TRBD2. CDR3 size: 15 residues. Germline V gene sequence: CDR1 MNHEY, CDR2 SMNVEV (reference sequence). V trimming: 3 bases; J trimming: 4 bases; junction bases outside the gene matches: 6. CDR3 region: CASSFSSGVLETQYF. As DNA, the CDR3 is TGTGCCAGCAGTTTTTCTAGCGGGGTTTTAGAGACCCAGTACTTC.

The chain employs TRBV7-6 and TRBJ2-7; 9 bases map to TRBD2. CDR1 SGHVS and CDR2 FNYEAQ come from the germline V gene. The junction had 0 bases not matched to a gene; V was cut back by 0 bases and J by 6 bases. The CDR3 runs to 13 residues. CDR3 DNA sequence: TGTGCCAGCAGCTTAGCGACTAGCGGCGAGCAGTACTTC. It translates to CASSLATSGEQYF.

The chain links TRBV28 to TRBJ2-2, with D unresolved. CDR1 MDHEN and CDR2 SYDVKM come from the germline V gene. This CDR3 has 17 amino acids. V was shortened by 1 base and J by 0 bases, with 12 bases between the two germline ends. CDR3 coding DNA: TGTGCCAGCAGTTTATTGTCCCCGAGGACGAACACCGGGGAGCTGTTTTTT. Its protein product is CASSLLSPRTNTGELFF. The complete variable domain, with remaining parts taken from reference TRBV28 and TRBJ2-2, reads DVKVTQSSRYLVKRTGEKVFLECVQDMDHENMFWYRQDPGLGLRLIYFSYDVKMKEKGDIPEGYSVSREKKERFSLILESASTNQTSMYLCASSLLSPRTNTGELFFGEGSRLTVL.

The chain links TRBV6-6 to TRBJ2-5, with D tentatively TRBD2 (5 bases). From germline, CDR1 is MNHNY and CDR2 SVGAGI (reference sequence). The CDR3 runs 14 residues. V was clipped by 6 bases and J by 2 bases, with 13 bases between them. CDR3 region: CASSLVGEQETQYF. In DNA form, the CDR3 reads TGTGCCAGCAGCCTCGTCGGGGAGCAAGAGACCCAGTACTTC.

The chain combines TRBV14 with TRBJ2-3, with D maybe TRBD2 (5 bases). In germline, CDR1 is SGHDN, CDR2 FVKESK. The CDR3 contains 13 residues. V dropped 3 bases and J dropped 3 bases, with 7 bases sitting between them. The CDR3 reads CASSHLATDTQYF. For the CDR3, the DNA is TGTGCCAGCAGCCATCTAGCTACAGATACGCAGTATTTT.

The chain carries TRBV5-1 and TRBJ1-4; 9 bases line up with TRBD1. From germline, CDR1 is SGHRS and CDR2 YFSETQ. This CDR3 region has 15 residues. V lost 4 bases and J lost 8; bases outside the gene matches: 9. The DNA of the CDR3 is TGCGCCAGCAGCGCGACCGGGACAGGGCAGGAAAAACTGTTTTTT. Translation gives CASSATGTGQEKLFF.

In its sample, this clone was seen a few times. The chain employs TRBV5-1 and TRBJ1-1; D ambiguous. CDR3 size: 13 residues. The V end lost 1 base, the J end lost 1 base, and 5 bases lay between the germline ends. Per the germline V gene, CDR1 is SGHRS and CDR2 is YFSETQ. The CDR3 DNA sequence: TGCGCCAGCAGCTTGAGCCGGAACACTGAAGCTTTCTTT. It is translated as CASSLSRNTEAFF.

The rearrangement joins TRBV7-2 to TRBJ1-1; 7 bases agree with TRBD1. The V gene's germline CDR1 is SGHTA and CDR2 FQGNSA. V shed 1 base and J 12 bases; nucleotides not matched to a gene: 8. The CDR3 runs to 13 residues. The CDR3 DNA reads TGTGCCAGCAGCTTAGTGGGCAGGGGGGAAACTTTCTTT. This sequence encodes CASSLVGRGETFF. The whole variable domain, filled in from reference TRBV7-2 and TRBJ1-1, reads GAGVSQSPSNKVTEKGKDVELRCDPISGHTALYWYRQSLGQGLEFLIYFQGNSAPDKSGLPSDRFSAERTGGSVSTLTIQRTQQEDSAVYLCASSLVGRGETFFGQGTRLTVV.

This chain links TRBV5-4 with TRBJ2-2; tentative D call: TRBD1 (6 bases). The germline V gene has CDR1 SGHNT and CDR2 YYREEE (reference sequence). Trimming pared 3 bases from V and 0 bases from J, leaving 12 bases between. This CDR3 has 16 amino acids. The CDR3 DNA reads as TGTGCCAGCAGCTCCGGCAGGGGCTCGAACACCGGGGAGCTGTTTTTT. It is translated as CASSSGRGSNTGELFF.

This chain links TRBV7-2 with TRBJ2-5, with TRBD1 matching over 8 bases. V trimming: 5 bases; J trimming: 5 bases; junction bases outside the gene matches: 7. Germline CDR1 SGHTA, CDR2 FQGNSA. The CDR3 extends over 14 amino acids. CDR3 region: CASSPGQASETQYF. The CDR3 bases are TGTGCCAGCAGCCCGGGACAGGCCTCCGAGACCCAGTACTTC. Full variable domain (remainder filled in from reference TRBV7-2 and TRBJ2-5): GAGVSQSPSNKVTEKGKDVELRCDPISGHTALYWYRQSLGQGLEFLIYFQGNSAPDKSGLPSDRFSAERTGGSVSTLTIQRTQQEDSAVYLCASSPGQASETQYFGPGTRLLVL.

This clone was detected once. The V and J genes are TRBV7-9 and TRBJ1-1, with D possibly matching TRBD1 (5 bases). Germline CDR1 SEHNR, CDR2 FQNEAQ (reference sequence). V was cut by 4 bases and J by 5 bases, with 17 bases left in between. This CDR3 region has 15 residues. Written as DNA, the CDR3 is TGTGCCAGCAGCTCCCCCGAGAAGGGGAAAACTGAAGCTTTCTTT. Its protein product is CASSSPEKGKTEAFF.

The chain uses TRBV5-6 and TRBJ2-1; D perhaps matches TRBD2 (5 bases). The germline CDR1 and CDR2 sequences are SGHDT and YYEEEE. Trimming left V 6 bases short and J 2 bases short, with 18 bases between. There are 16 residues in the CDR3. CDR3 coding DNA: TGTGCCAGCAACACTCTCCAGCGGCAGACCTACAATGAGCAGTTCTTC. Translating gives CASNTLQRQTYNEQFF.

The CDR3 spells CASSPGGPYEQYF. CDR3 sequence (DNA): TGTGCCAGCAGCCCGGGGGGACCCTACGAGCAGTACTTC. The rearrangement joins TRBV7-3 to TRBJ2-7; TRBD2 agrees at 7 bases. Germline V CDR1 and CDR2: SGHTA, FQGTGA. The V and J ends lost 5 bases and 2 bases, in that order; junction bases with no gene match: 3. CDR3 length: 13 amino acids.